Below, 6 T cell receptor beta chains from the same sample are listed, as sequenced in a study of blood T cell dynamics during melanoma immunotherapy. Clones were sequenced by immunoSEQ multiplex PCR, and TCRdb holds only the in-frame ones, with some missing. This sample yields about 19,000 clones, of which roughly 87% are seen a single time; 7.5% to 9% belongs to the top ten. Specified time point: week 3, after first cycle of checkpoint inhibitor. The sequenced sample was blood, obtained from a patient treated with checkpoint blockade. The receptors stem from a human donor with melanoma.

The V call is TRBV7-2, the J call TRBJ2-5; D possibly corresponds to TRBD1 (7 bases). This CDR3 region has 15 residues. V lost 3 bases and J 0 bases, leaving 11 bases between the germline ends. Germline CDR1 SGHTA, CDR2 FQGNSA. This CDR3 is CASSFQGGYQETQYF. The CDR3 DNA reads as TGTGCCAGCAGCTTCCAGGGGGGCTACCAAGAGACCCAGTACTTC.

In DNA form, the CDR3 reads TGTGCCAGCAACCGCCGGGACAGGTCCTACGAGCAGTACTTC. Translation: CASNRRDRSYEQYF. This rearrangement joins TRBV6-1 to TRBJ2-7, with 8 bases fitting TRBD1. The junction had 6 bases not matched to a gene; V was cut back by 7 bases and J by 1 base. From germline, CDR1 is MNHNS and CDR2 SASEGT. The CDR3 has 14 amino acids.

The gene calls are TRBV6-7 and TRBJ2-3; 11 nucleotides match TRBD2. TRBV6-7 is an ORF, and what it does is uncertain. Losses at the gene ends were 7 bases for V and 0 bases for J; bases not matched to a gene: 30. This CDR3 is 24 amino acids long. The CDR3, as DNA: TGTGCCAGCAAAAGAACCGGGACTAGAGGATCCGGGACTAGCGGAAAGACCAGCACAGATACGCAGTATTTT. Residues: CASKRTGTRGSGTSGKTSTDTQYF.

In this sample, this clone turned up a few times. The gene calls are TRBV28 and TRBJ1-2, with a tentative D call TRBD1 (5 bases). This CDR3 region has 15 residues. CDR1 and CDR2 from the germline V gene are MDHEN and SYDVKM. The V gene lost 5 bases and the J gene lost 6 bases, with 19 bases spanning the gap. This CDR3 is CASSPRGLLSDGYTF. The CDR3 DNA sequence: TGTGCCAGCAGTCCTCGGGGACTGTTAAGCGATGGCTACACCTTC.

The chain couples TRBV5-1 to TRBJ1-4; D not resolved. The V and J ends lost 4 bases and 6 bases respectively, with 16 bases between them. Germline V gives CDR1 SGHRS, CDR2 YFSETQ. The CDR3 spans 15 residues. This CDR3 reads CASSLSSGLDEKLFF. The CDR3 DNA reads TGCGCCAGCAGCCTTTCATCCGGGTTGGATGAAAAACTGTTTTTT.

This chain links TRBV5-1 with TRBJ2-3; D perhaps matches TRBD2 (6 bases). Germline CDR1 reads SGHRS; CDR2 reads YFSETQ. V was pared by 4 bases and J by 0 bases, with 12 bases between. The CDR3 contains 15 residues. CDR3 nucleotide sequence: TGCGCCAGCAGCCGGGACTCGTCGAGCACAGATACGCAGTATTTT. This encodes CASSRDSSSTDTQYF.